The 6 T cell receptor beta chains listed next were all sequenced from one sample in a study of glioma-infiltrating T cells after dendritic cell vaccination. Generated by immunoSEQ multiplex PCR, the TCRdb table keeps only in-frame clones and is missing some. Of around 90,000 clones listed, around three quarters are singletons. The sequencing used blood, collected before dendritic cell vaccination. The origin of the receptors is a human donor with glioblastoma.

This sequence joins TRBV18 and TRBJ1-1; D might be TRBD1 (5 bases). V lost 3 bases to trimming and J lost 0 bases, with 17 bases between them. Germline V lookup: CDR1 KGHSH, CDR2 LQKENI. The CDR3 totals 17 residues. CDR3 bases: TGTGCCAGCTCACCGCAAGAACTGGGACTCGTGAACACTGAAGCTTTCTTT. This encodes CASSPQELGLVNTEAFF. Filled out from reference TRBV18 and TRBJ1-1, the complete variable domain reads NAGVMQNPRHLVRRRGQEARLRCSPMKGHSHVYWYRQLPEEGLKFMVYLQKENIIDESGMPKERFSAEFPKEGPSILRIQQVVRGDSAAYFCASSPQELGLVNTEAFFGQGTRLTVV.

Turning to this clone: The junction departs from germline at one end; a sequencing error may be responsible. The chain recombines TRBV10-2 with TRBJ2-7; 11 nucleotides align to TRBD1. CDR1 WSHSY and CDR2 SAAADI come from the germline V gene. CDR3 length: 13 residues. The CDR3 DNA sequence: TGCGCCAGCAGTGAGGCCTCCGGGACAGGGGGTTCCTTC. It encodes CASSEASGTGGSF.

The chain employs TRBV6-5 and TRBJ1-5; no firm D call. The ends were cut back, 11 bases at V and 2 bases at J, with 13 bases in the middle. Germline V gene sequence: CDR1 MNHEY, CDR2 SVGAGI. The CDR3 is 13 amino acids. This CDR3 reads CAAGTTRNQPQHF. The CDR3 DNA follows: TGTGCCGCAGGAACAACCCGCAATCAGCCCCAGCATTTT.

This chain joins TRBV15 and TRBJ1-2, with 10 bases lining up with TRBD1. CDR3 length: 15 amino acids. Germline V CDR1 and CDR2: LNHNV, YYDKDF (reference sequence). V was pared by 1 base and J by 5 bases, with 4 bases of the junction left unmatched. The CDR3 protein is CATSRGGQGNYGYTF. The CDR3 region has the DNA TGTGCCACCAGCAGAGGGGGACAGGGGAATTATGGCTACACCTTC. Variable domain in full (rest from reference TRBV15 and TRBJ1-2): DAMVIQNPRYQVTQFGKPVTLSCSQTLNHNVMYWYQQKSSQAPKLLFHYYDKDFNNEADTPDNFQSRRPNTSFCFLDIRSPGLGDTAMYLCATSRGGQGNYGYTFGSGTRLTVV.

The rearrangement uses TRBV28 and TRBJ1-3; unclear D gene. The CDR3 covers 12 residues. From germline, CDR1 is MDHEN and CDR2 SYDVKM. Trimming shortened V by 7 bases and J by 5 bases, and 9 bases separated the two germline ends. The CDR3 DNA reads as TGTGCCAGCAAAAGCACCCGAAACACCATATATTTT. This sequence encodes CASKSTRNTIYF.

On this clone: One end of the junction fails to match germline, which may point to a read error. The rearrangement joins TRBV29-1 to TRBJ2-1; 8 bases fit TRBD1. Germline values: CDR1 SQVTM, CDR2 ANQGSEA. The CDR3 runs to 12 residues. The CDR3 nucleotides are TGCAGCGCCGGACAGGGCTACAGTGAGCAGTTCTTC. It specifies CSAGQGYSEQFF.